This is a list of T cell receptor beta chains from one sample in a study of OX40 agonist ivuxolimab in advanced cancers. Only in-frame clones appear in the TCRdb table, and some are missing; sequencing was by immunoSEQ multiplex PCR. The sample includes 80,000 to 100,000 clones, around 92% of them seen just once. Sequencing was performed on CD4+ or CD8+ T cells sorted from blood, taken in a trial of the OX40 agonist ivuxolimab. The receptors derive from an adult with an advanced solid tumor such as melanoma, head and neck, liver or kidney cancer. The CDR3 runs from the conserved cysteine through the conserved F or W. The D gene is left open where the match is weak. The size field is filled for only some rows; it gives once, few, many or a size class.

>TRBJ2-7|TRBV5-4|TRBD1|-
TGTGCCAGCAGCTTGGAACAGGGGGTCTCCTACGAGCAGTACTTC
CASSLEQGVSYEQYF
>TRBJ1-1|TRBV7-3|-|-
TGTGCCAGCAGCTTAAGGCTGCAGAACACTGAAGCTTTCTTT
CASSLRLQNTEAFF
>TRBJ2-6|TRBV7-3|TRBD1|-
TGTGCCAGCAGCCGACAGGGTTCTGGGGCCAACGTCCTGACTTTC
CASSRQGSGANVLTF
>TRBJ1-2|TRBV5-4|TRBD1|-
TGTGCCAGCAGCGTGGGGGGACAGAGCTATGGCTACACCTTC
CASSVGGQSYGYTF
>TRBJ2-7|TRBV25-1|-|-
TGTGCCAGCAGTGATGGGTCCCGACAGGACCCCTACGAGCAGTACTTC
CASSDGSRQDPYEQYF
>TRBJ2-3|TRBV5-1|TRBD2|-
TGCGCCAGCAGCTTAATGGCGGGAGGGTCAGATACGCAGTATTTT
CASSLMAGGSDTQYF
>TRBJ1-1|TRBV18|TRBD1|-
TGTGCCAGCTCACCCCAGGGGGCGAGGGGGACTGAAGCTTTCTTT
CASSPQGARGTEAFF
>TRBJ2-7|TRBV6-1|-|-
TGTGCCAGCAAAGCGTCAGCCTACGAGCAGTACTTC
CASKASAYEQYF
>TRBJ1-2|TRBV5-4|-|-
TGTGCCAGCAGCTTGGAGAGGAACTATGGCTACACCTTC
CASSLERNYGYTF
>TRBJ1-6|TRBV28|-|-
TGTGCCAGCAGTTCTCCTAGTCGGGGGGGCCATAATTCACCCCTCCACTTT
CASSSPSRGGHNSPLHF
>TRBJ2-5|TRBV5-1|-|-
TGCGCCAGCAGCTTGGGCAGCCAAGAGACCCAGTACTTC
CASSLGSQETQYF
>TRBJ1-6|TRBV21-1|-|once
TGTGCCAGCAGCAAACATGTGAAGGGTAGCTCCTATAATTCACCCCTCCACTTT
CASSKHVKGSSYNSPLHF
>TRBJ2-3|TRBV6-5|-|-
TGTGCCAGCAGAACTAGAACTACGCAGTATTTT
CASRTRTTQYF
>TRBJ2-2|TRBV6-5|-|-
TGTGCCAGCGGGGGGCCGGGACAAGGGACCGGGGAGCTGTTTTTT
CASGGPGQGTGELFF
>TRBJ2-3|TRBV27|TRBD2|once
TGTGCCAGCAGTTTTAACACGGGGGGGAACACAGATACGCAGTATTTT
CASSFNTGGNTDTQYF
>TRBJ2-2|TRBV9|-|-
TGTGCCAGCAGCGTCCTGGGGGGGCCAAACACCGGGGAGCTGTTTTTT
CASSVLGGPNTGELFF
>TRBJ2-7|TRBV4-1|-|-
TGCGCCAGCAGCCAAGGGGTGGGGAAAAGCTCCTACGAGCAGTACTTC
CASSQGVGKSSYEQYF
>TRBJ1-5|TRBV30|-|-
TGTGCCTGGAGTGAATTTGGTCAGCCCCAGCATTTT
CAWSEFGQPQHF
>TRBJ1-6|TRBV6-6|-|-
TGTGCCAGCAATTTCAGGGGACGGAATTCACCCCTCCACTTT
CASNFRGRNSPLHF
>TRBJ2-6|TRBV27|-|-
TGTGCCAGCAGTTTGGTGGCTGGGGCCAACGTCCTGACTTTC
CASSLVAGANVLTF
>TRBJ2-1|TRBV15|TRBD2|once
TGTGCCACCAGCAGAGATTGGGTTAGCGGGAGTGGTGAGCAGTTCTTC
CATSRDWVSGSGEQFF
>TRBJ2-2|TRBV30|-|few
TGTGCCTGGAGTGTACTCCGCCAGGGAGGAACCGGGGAGCTGTTTTTT
CAWSVLRQGGTGELFF
>TRBJ1-1|TRBV6-5|-|-
TGTGCCAGCAGTCCCGGGGCTCCGGGGGCTTTCTTT
CASSPGAPGAFF
>TRBJ2-3|TRBV7-8|-|-
TGTGCCAGCAGCTTTGGCTCTAGCGGCACAGATACGCAGTATTTT
CASSFGSSGTDTQYF
>TRBJ1-1|TRBV6-6|-|-
TGTGCCAGCAGCCTAACAAGAAACACTGAAGCTTTCTTT
CASSLTRNTEAFF
>TRBJ2-1|TRBV7-8|TRBD1|-
TGTGCCAGCAGCTTAAGTTTCCGACAGGGAGTCACTGAGCAGTTCTTC
CASSLSFRQGVTEQFF
>TRBJ2-5|TRBV2|-|once
TGTGCCAGCAGCATAGAAGGGGGGAACGGGGAGACCCAGTACTTC
CASSIEGGNGETQYF